This is a list of T cell receptor beta chains from one sample in a study of T cells and copy number aberrations in small-cell lung cancer. Profiling relied on immunoSEQ multiplex PCR, and the TCRdb table lists in-frame clones only, not all of them. The table shows roughly 2,000 clones, with 76% occurring only once. Sequencing was performed on tumor tissue. The receptors were gathered from a man in his 60s with small cell lung cancer. CDR3s include the opening cysteine and the closing phenylalanine or tryptophan. Each record gives: clone size, D gene, V gene, J gene, CDR3 DNA, CDR3 protein. The D gene is left open where the match is weak. Clone size is given for some rows only: seen once, a few or many times, or a class if the clone is expanded.

once	.	TRBV7-2	TRBJ2-5	TGTGCCAGCAGCTTAGGGCAGGGTGCCCAGTACTTC	CASSLGQGAQYF
.	.	TRBV11-3	TRBJ2-1	TGTGCCAGCAGCCCTAACCCAACAGGGTATGAGCAGTTCTTC	CASSPNPTGYEQFF
few	TRBD2	TRBV11-2	TRBJ2-3	TGTGCCAGCAGCCCCCTCGGGGCGGGAGACTTGCCGCAGTATTTT	CASSPLGAGDLPQYF
.	TRBD2	TRBV11-2	TRBJ2-3	TGTGCCAGCAGCTTAGGTGGACTAGCGGGGGGAACCACAGATACGCAGTATTTT	CASSLGGLAGGTTDTQYF
few	TRBD2	TRBV29-1	TRBJ2-1	TGCAGCGTTGGGTGGAACGGGAGGGTGGAGCAGTTCTTC	CSVGWNGRVEQFF
.	TRBD1	TRBV4-1	TRBJ2-7	TGCGCCAGCAGCCAGTTCGGGACAGGGATCTACGAGCAGTACTTC	CASSQFGTGIYEQYF
.	.	TRBV7-2	TRBJ1-3	TGTGCCAGCAGCTTAGCGGATTCAAACACCATATATTTT	CASSLADSNTIYF
.	TRBD2	TRBV5-1	TRBJ2-7	TGCGCCAGCAGCTTGGCTAGCGGGGTTAGCTCCTACGAGCAGTACTTC	CASSLASGVSSYEQYF
.	.	TRBV13	TRBJ2-1	TGTGCCAGCAGCTTAGGTGGATCTGGGGGAATCTACAATGAGCAGTTCTTC	CASSLGGSGGIYNEQFF
.	TRBD2	TRBV6-5	TRBJ2-1	TGTGCCAGCAGGGGGATACGGGAGGAGTTCTTC	CASRGIREEFF
.	TRBD2	TRBV4-1	TRBJ2-7	TGCGCCAGCAGCCAAGGTGTAGCTAGCGGGAGGAACGAGCAGTACTTC	CASSQGVASGRNEQYF
.	TRBD2	TRBV27	TRBJ2-7	TGTGCCAGCAGTTTGGCTAGCGGGAGCTACGAGCAGTACTTC	CASSLASGSYEQYF
.	TRBD1	TRBV28	TRBJ1-3	TGTGCCAGCGGGCGACAGGGTTCTGGAAACACCATATATTTT	CASGRQGSGNTIYF
.	TRBD2	TRBV30	TRBJ2-3	TGTGCCTGGAGTTCACCGGGACTAGCGACTAGCACAGATACGCAGTATTTT	CAWSSPGLATSTDTQYF
.	.	TRBV21-1	TRBJ2-4	TGTGCCAGCAGCAATTCCGGGACAGAGAACATTCAGTACTTC	CASSNSGTENIQYF
.	TRBD1	TRBV23-1	TRBJ1-2	TGCGCCAGCAGTCAAGGGACAGACCCCACTTATGGCTACACCTTC	CASSQGTDPTYGYTF
large	TRBD2	TRBV19	TRBJ2-2	TGTGCCAGTAGTCCCGGACTAGCGGGGCTTAGAGGGGAGCTGTTTTTT	CASSPGLAGLRGELFF
.	.	TRBV27	TRBJ1-1	TGTGCCAGCAGTTTTGGGGTTGGCACTGAAGCTTTCTTT	CASSFGVGTEAFF
once	.	TRBV30	TRBJ2-7	TGTGCCTGGAGTGTACAGTCGGGGGCACTGATGGTGCAGTACTTC	CAWSVQSGALMVQYF
.	.	TRBV30	TRBJ1-1	TGTGCCTGGAGTCCAACCCTTTGGGCTGAAGCTTTCTTT	CAWSPTLWAEAFF
.	TRBD1	TRBV7-6	TRBJ2-7	TGTGCCAGCAGCTTAGCCGCAGGGGGCGCCCATTACGAGCAGTACTTC	CASSLAAGGAHYEQYF
once	TRBD1	TRBV11-2	TRBJ2-4	TGTGCCAGCAGCTTCCACTCCGGGACAGGGATAGCCAAAAACATTCAGTACTTC	CASSFHSGTGIAKNIQYF
.	TRBD1	TRBV20-1	TRBJ1-1	TGCAGTGCTAGAGATTCAGGGGGAGCTTTCTTT	CSARDSGGAFF
few	.	TRBV11-2	TRBJ2-1	TGTGCCAGCAGCTTAGTTTTCAATGAGCAGTTCTTC	CASSLVFNEQFF
.	.	TRBV6-1	TRBJ1-5	TGTGCCAGCAGTGAGATGGGCCACGGGAATAATCAGCCCCAGCATTTT	CASSEMGHGNNQPQHF
large	.	TRBV4-1	TRBJ1-2	TGCGCCAGCAGCCAAGAGCTTGGGGATGGCTACACCTTC	CASSQELGDGYTF
.	.	TRBV6-5	TRBJ2-7	TGTGCCAGCAGTTACGGCGGGGCTGTCTACGAGCAGTACTTC	CASSYGGAVYEQYF
.	.	TRBV6-6	TRBJ2-3	TGTGCCAGCAGTTGGGGTGGGAGAAGCACAGATACGCAATATTTT	CASSWGGRSTDTQYF
.	TRBD2	TRBV5-1	TRBJ2-5	TGCGCCAGCAGCTTGGCGACTAGCGGGGTACCAAGGGCCCAGTACTTC	CASSLATSGVPRAQYF
.	.	TRBV27	TRBJ1-4	TGTGCCAGCAGTTCATATACCCGCTCTAATGAAAAACTGTTTTTT	CASSSYTRSNEKLFF
.	TRBD1	TRBV6-5	TRBJ1-6	TGTACCAGCAGTTACTACAGGGGAGAGGATTCACCCCTCCACTTT	CTSSYYRGEDSPLHF
.	.	TRBV11-3	TRBJ2-7	TGTGCCAGCAGCTTAGATGGGACAAGCTACGAGCAGTACTTC	CASSLDGTSYEQYF
.	.	TRBV19	TRBJ2-1	TGTGCCAGTAGTATAGACAGGGGCGATGAGCAGTTCTTC	CASSIDRGDEQFF
.	.	TRBV27	TRBJ2-2	TGTGCCAGCAGTTTATCGGTTGGCACCGGGGAGCTGTTTTTT	CASSLSVGTGELFF
.	.	TRBV28	TRBJ1-2	TGTGCCAGCAGTCCCAATTATTCCAGCTATGGCTACACCTTC	CASSPNYSSYGYTF
.	TRBD2	TRBV5-1	TRBJ2-3	TGCGCCAGCAGCAAAACTAGCGGGGGGTCATCCACAGATACGCAGTATTTT	CASSKTSGGSSTDTQYF
.	TRBD2	TRBV5-1	TRBJ2-1	TGCGCCAGCAGCTTAGCCAGGGAAGGCGGGAGAGGCAATGAGCAGTTCTTC	CASSLAREGGRGNEQFF
.	.	TRBV30	TRBJ1-5	TGTGCCTGGAGTCCGGCCGGAAATCAGCCCCAGCATTTT	CAWSPAGNQPQHF
once	.	TRBV20-1	TRBJ2-1	TGCAGTGCTAGAGCGGGACATGAGCAGTTCTTC	CSARAGHEQFF
.	TRBD1	TRBV14	TRBJ1-2	TGTGCCAGCAGCCAAACCAGGGGGCGGGATGGCTACACCTTC	CASSQTRGRDGYTF
.	.	TRBV27	TRBJ1-4	TGTGCCAGCAGGGTACTCGGAGCAAATGAAAAACTGTTTTTT	CASRVLGANEKLFF
.	.	TRBV21-1	TRBJ1-1	TGTGCCAGCAGCCCCCGCCGACAGGGCGGACAGACTATGAACACTGAAGCTTTCTTT	CASSPRRQGGQTMNTEAFF
few	.	TRBV5-4	TRBJ1-1	TGTGCCAGCAGCTTGCCCGGTCTGTTCACTGAAGCTTTCTTT	CASSLPGLFTEAFF
.	TRBD1	TRBV18	TRBJ2-5	TGTGCCAGCTCACCGGGACAGTTCCAAGAGACCCAGTACTTC	CASSPGQFQETQYF
.	TRBD1	TRBV2	TRBJ1-1	TGTGCCAGCAGGGAGACAGGGTGGGCCACTGAAGCTTTCTTT	CASRETGWATEAFF
few	.	TRBV28	TRBJ2-4	TGTGCCAGCAGTTTGACCGGGACATGGGCTTTCGTGTACTTC	CASSLTGTWAFVYF
.	TRBD1	TRBV19	TRBJ1-2	TGTGCCAGTAGTATGCGAACAGGGGGCGCGAGTGGCTATGGCTACACCTTC	CASSMRTGGASGYGYTF
once	.	TRBV7-2	TRBJ2-1	TGTGCCAGCAGCTCGAGCATGGAATATGAGCAGTTCTTC	CASSSSMEYEQFF
few	.	TRBV18	TRBJ1-1	TGTGCCAGCTCACCGGGCGCGGGTACGATGAACACTGAAGCTTTCTTT	CASSPGAGTMNTEAFF
.	.	TRBV29-1	TRBJ1-2	TGCAGCGTCCCACGAGGGGGGGGAGAGGGCTATGGCTACACCTTC	CSVPRGGGEGYGYTF
.	.	TRBV30	TRBJ1-4	TGTGCCTGGAGTGTTGGGAGAGTGAAGGGAAAACTGTTTTTT	CAWSVGRVKGKLFF
.	TRBD2	TRBV4-1	TRBJ2-7	TGCGCCAGCAGCCAAGGTCTAGCGGACTCCTACGAGCAGTACTTC	CASSQGLADSYEQYF
.	.	TRBV5-4	TRBJ1-3	TGTGCCAGCAGCGCACGACCTGGGGGGCTAAAACGGTCTGGAAACACCATATATTTT	CASSARPGGLKRSGNTIYF
.	TRBD1	TRBV9	TRBJ1-1	TGTGCCAGCAGCGAACGACAGGGAGTACAGGACACTGAAGCTTTCTTT	CASSERQGVQDTEAFF
few	.	TRBV11-2	TRBJ1-1	TGTGCCAGCAGCCTGACCCCTGGTGGACGGAACACTGAAGCTTTCTTT	CASSLTPGGRNTEAFF
.	.	TRBV21-1	TRBJ2-5	TGTGCCAGCAGCAAAAGCGGGGCTGGGGGAGAGACCCAGTACTTC	CASSKSGAGGETQYF
.	TRBD1	TRBV7-8	TRBJ1-2	TGTGCCAGCAGCCTTGACAGGGTTGGCGGCTACACCTTC	CASSLDRVGGYTF
.	.	TRBV2	TRBJ1-2	TGTGCCAGCAGTGACTGGGGGTCTGATGGCTACACCTTC	CASSDWGSDGYTF
few	.	TRBV11-1	TRBJ2-7	TGTGCCAGCTCCAGCTCCTACGAGCAGTACTTC	CASSSSYEQYF
.	.	TRBV9	TRBJ1-1	TGTGCCAGCAGCGTACAGGGCGACACTGAAGCTTTCTTT	CASSVQGDTEAFF